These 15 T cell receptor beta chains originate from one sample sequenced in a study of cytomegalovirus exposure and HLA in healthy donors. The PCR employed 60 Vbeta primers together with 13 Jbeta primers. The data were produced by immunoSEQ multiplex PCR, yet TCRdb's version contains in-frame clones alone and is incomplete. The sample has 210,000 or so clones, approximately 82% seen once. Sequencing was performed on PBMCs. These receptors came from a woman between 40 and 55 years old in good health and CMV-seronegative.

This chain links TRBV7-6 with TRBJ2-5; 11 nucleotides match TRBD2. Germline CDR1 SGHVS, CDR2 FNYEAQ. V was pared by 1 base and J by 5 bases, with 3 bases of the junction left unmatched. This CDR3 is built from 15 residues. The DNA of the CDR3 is TGTGCCAGCAGCTTAGGGGGACTAGCGGTGGAGACCCAGTACTTC. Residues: CASSLGGLAVETQYF.

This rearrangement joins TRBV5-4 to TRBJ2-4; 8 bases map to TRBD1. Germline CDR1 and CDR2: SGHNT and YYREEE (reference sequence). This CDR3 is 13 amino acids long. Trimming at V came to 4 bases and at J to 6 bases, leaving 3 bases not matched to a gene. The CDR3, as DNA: TGTGCCAGCAGCCTCGACAGGGGAAACATTCAGTACTTC. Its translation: CASSLDRGNIQYF.

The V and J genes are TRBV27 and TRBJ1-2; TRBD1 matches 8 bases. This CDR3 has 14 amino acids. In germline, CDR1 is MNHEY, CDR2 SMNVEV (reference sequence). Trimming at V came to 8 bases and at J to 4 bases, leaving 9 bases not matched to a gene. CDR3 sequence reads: CASSDPGGVYGYTF. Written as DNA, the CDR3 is TGTGCCAGCTCTGACCCAGGGGGCGTCTATGGCTACACCTTC.

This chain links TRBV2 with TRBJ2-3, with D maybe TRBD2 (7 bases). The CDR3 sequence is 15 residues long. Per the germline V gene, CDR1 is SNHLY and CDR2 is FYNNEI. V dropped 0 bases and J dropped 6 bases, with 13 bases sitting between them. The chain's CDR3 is CASSEAPRGADTQYF. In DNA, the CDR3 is TGTGCCAGCAGTGAAGCGCCTCGGGGGGCGGATACGCAGTATTTT. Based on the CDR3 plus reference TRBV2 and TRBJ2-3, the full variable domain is EPEVTQTPSHQVTQMGQEVILRCVPISNHLYFYWYRQILGQKVEFLVSFYNNEISEKSEIFDDQFSVERPDGSNFTLKIRSTKLEDSAMYFCASSEAPRGADTQYFGPGTRLTVL.

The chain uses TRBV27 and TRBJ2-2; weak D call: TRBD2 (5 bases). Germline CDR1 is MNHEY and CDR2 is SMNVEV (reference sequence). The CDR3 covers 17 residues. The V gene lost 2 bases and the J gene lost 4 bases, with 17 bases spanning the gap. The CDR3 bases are TGTGCCAGCAGTTTACGTAGGAGGCCCAGCCCCACCGGGGAGCTGTTTTTT. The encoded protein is CASSLRRRPSPTGELFF.

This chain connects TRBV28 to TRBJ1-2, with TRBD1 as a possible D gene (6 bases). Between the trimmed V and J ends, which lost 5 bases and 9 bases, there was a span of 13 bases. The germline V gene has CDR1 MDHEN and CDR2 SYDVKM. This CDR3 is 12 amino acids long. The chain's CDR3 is CASSPQGMSYTF. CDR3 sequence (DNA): TGTGCCAGCAGTCCGCAGGGGATGAGCTACACCTTC.

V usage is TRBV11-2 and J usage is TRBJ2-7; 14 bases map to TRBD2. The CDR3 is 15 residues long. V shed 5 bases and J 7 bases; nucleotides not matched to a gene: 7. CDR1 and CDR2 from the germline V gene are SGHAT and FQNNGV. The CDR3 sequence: CASSQTSGGAGEQYF. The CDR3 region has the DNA TGTGCCAGCAGCCAGACTAGCGGGGGGGCGGGGGAGCAGTACTTC.

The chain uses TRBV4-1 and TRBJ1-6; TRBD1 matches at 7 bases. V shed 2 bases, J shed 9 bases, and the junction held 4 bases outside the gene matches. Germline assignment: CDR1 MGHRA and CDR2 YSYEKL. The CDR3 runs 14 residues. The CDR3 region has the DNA TGCGCCAGCAGCCAACCCGACAGGGTTTCACCCCTCCACTTT. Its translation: CASSQPDRVSPLHF.

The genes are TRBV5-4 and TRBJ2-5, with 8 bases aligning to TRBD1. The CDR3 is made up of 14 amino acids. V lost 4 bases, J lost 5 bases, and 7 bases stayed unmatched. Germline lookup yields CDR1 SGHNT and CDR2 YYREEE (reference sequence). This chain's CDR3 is CASSLAGGMETQYF. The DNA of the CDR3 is TGTGCCAGCAGCCTCGCAGGGGGCATGGAGACCCAGTACTTC.

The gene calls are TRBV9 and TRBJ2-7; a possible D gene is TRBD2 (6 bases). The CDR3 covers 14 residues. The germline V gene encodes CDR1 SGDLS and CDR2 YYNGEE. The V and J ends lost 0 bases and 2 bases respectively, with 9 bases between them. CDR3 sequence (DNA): TGTGCCAGCAGCGTAGAGGGAGGAGCCTACGAGCAGTACTTC. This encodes CASSVEGGAYEQYF.

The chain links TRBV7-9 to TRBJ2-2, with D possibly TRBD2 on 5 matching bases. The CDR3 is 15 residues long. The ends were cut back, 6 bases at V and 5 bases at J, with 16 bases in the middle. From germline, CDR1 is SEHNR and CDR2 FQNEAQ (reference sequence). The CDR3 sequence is CASSLRAPLTGELFF. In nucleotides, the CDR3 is TGTGCCAGCAGTTTGCGGGCACCTCTGACCGGGGAGCTGTTTTTT.

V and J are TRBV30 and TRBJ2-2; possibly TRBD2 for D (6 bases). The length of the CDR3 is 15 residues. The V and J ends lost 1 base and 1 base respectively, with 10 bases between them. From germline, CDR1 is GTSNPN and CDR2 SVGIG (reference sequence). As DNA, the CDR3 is TGTGCCTGGAGTGGGGGACTGGAGAACACCGGGGAGCTGTTTTTT. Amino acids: CAWSGGLENTGELFF.

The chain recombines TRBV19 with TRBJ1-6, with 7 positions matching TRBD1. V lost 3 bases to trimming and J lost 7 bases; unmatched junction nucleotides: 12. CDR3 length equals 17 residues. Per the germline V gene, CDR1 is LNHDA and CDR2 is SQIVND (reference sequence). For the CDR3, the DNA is TGTGCCAGTAGTATCAGTCGGGGACAGACTATAAATTCACCCCTCCACTTT. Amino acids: CASSISRGQTINSPLHF.

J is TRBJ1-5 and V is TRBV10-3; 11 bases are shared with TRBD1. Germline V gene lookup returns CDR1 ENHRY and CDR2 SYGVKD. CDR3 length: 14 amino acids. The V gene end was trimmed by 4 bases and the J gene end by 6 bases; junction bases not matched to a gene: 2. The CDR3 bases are TGTGCCATCAGTGGAGGGACAGGGGGTCAGCCCCAGCATTTT. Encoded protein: CAISGGTGGQPQHF.

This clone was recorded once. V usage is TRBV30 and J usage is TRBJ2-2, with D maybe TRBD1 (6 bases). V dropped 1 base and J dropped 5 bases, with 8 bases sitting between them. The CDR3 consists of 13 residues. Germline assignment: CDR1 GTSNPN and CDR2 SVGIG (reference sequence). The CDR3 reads CAWSEQGTGELFF. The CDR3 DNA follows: TGTGCCTGGAGTGAACAGGGTACCGGGGAGCTGTTTTTT.